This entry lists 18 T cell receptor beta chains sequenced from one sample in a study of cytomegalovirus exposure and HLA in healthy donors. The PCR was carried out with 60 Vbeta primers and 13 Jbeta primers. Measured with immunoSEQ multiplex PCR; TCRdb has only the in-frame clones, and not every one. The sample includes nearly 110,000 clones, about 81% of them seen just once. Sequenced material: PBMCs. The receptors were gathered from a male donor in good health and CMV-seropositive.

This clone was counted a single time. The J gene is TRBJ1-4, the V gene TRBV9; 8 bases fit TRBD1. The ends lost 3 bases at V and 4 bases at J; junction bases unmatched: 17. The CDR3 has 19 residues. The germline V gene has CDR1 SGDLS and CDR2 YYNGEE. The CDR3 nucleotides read TGTGCCAGCAGCGGATACTCCGGGGCAGGGGGCGCGGGTAATGAAAAACTGTTTTTT. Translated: CASSGYSGAGGAGNEKLFF.

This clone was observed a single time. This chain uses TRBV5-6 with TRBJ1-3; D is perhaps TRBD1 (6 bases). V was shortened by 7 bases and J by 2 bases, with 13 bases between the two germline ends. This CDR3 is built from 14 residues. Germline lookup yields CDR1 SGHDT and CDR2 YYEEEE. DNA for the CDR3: TGTGCCAGCCACTTGAGGGGGACTGGAAACACCATATATTTT. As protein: CASHLRGTGNTIYF.

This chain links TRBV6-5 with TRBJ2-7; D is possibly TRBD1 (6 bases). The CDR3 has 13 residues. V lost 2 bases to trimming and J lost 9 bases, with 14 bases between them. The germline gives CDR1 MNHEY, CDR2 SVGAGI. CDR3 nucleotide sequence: TGTGCCAGCAGTTACCAAAGACAGGCAGTGCAGTACTTC. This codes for CASSYQRQAVQYF.

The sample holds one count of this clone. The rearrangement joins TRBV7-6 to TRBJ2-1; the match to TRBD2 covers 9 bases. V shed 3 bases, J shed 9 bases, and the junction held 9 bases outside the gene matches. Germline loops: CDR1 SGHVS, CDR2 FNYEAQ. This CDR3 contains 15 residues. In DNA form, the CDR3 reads TGTGCCAGCAGCTTGGGGCTAGCGGGATTCAGTGAGCAGTTCTTC. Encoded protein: CASSLGLAGFSEQFF.

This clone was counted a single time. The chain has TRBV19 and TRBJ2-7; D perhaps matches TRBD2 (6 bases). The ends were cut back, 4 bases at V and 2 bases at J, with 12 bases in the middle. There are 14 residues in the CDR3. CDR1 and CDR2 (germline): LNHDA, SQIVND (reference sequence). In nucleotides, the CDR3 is TGTGCCAGTAGTAATTCGGGGGAAACCTACGAGCAGTACTTC. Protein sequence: CASSNSGETYEQYF.

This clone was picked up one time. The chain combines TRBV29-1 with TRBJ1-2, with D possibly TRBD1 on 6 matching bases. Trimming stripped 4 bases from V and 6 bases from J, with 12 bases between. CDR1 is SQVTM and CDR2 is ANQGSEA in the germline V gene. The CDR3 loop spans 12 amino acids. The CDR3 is CSVAGARDGYTF. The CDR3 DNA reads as TGCAGCGTTGCAGGGGCGCGAGATGGCTACACCTTC.

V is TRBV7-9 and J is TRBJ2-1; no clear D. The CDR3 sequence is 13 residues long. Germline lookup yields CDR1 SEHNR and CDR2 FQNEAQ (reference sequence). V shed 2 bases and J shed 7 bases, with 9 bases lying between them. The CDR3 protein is CASSLLRVNEQFF. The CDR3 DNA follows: TGTGCCAGCAGCTTACTCCGGGTGAATGAGCAGTTCTTC.

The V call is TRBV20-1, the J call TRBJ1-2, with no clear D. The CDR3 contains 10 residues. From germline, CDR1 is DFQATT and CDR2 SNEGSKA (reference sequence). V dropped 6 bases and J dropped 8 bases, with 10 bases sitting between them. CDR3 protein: CSAESSGYTF. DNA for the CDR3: TGCAGTGCGGAAAGTAGCGGCTACACCTTC.

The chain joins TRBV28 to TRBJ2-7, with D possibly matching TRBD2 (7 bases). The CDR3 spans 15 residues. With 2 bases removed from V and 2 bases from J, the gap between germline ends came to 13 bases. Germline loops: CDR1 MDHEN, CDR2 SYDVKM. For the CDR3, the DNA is TGTGCCAGCAGTTTAGGGGGGGGCACGACCTACGAGCAGTACTTC. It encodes CASSLGGGTTYEQYF.

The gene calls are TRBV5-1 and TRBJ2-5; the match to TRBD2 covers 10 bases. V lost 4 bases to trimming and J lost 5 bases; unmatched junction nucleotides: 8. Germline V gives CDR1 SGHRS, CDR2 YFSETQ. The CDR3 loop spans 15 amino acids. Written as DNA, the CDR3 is TGCGCCAGCAGCCTGGGACTAGCGAATAGGGAGACCCAGTACTTC. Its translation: CASSLGLANRETQYF.

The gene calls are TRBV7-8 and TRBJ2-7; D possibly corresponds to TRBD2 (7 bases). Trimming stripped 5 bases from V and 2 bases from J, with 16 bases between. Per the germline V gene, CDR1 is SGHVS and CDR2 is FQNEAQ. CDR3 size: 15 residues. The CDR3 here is CASSPRTGGAYEQYF. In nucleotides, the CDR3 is TGTGCCAGCAGCCCGAGGACGGGGGGCGCCTACGAGCAGTACTTC.

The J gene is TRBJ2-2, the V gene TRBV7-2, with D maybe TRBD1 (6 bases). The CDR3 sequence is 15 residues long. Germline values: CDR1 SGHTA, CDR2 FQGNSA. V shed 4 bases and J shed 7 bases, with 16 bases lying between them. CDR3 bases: TGTGCCAGCAGCTCGCAACGAACAGGGAGCGGGGAGCTGTTTTTT. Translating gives CASSSQRTGSGELFF.

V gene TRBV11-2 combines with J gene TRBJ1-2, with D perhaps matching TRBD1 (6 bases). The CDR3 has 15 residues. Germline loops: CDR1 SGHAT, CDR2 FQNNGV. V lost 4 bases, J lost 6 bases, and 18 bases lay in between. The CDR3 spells CASSSPLGGGDGYTF. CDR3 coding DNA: TGTGCCAGCAGCTCCCCCCTCGGGGGGGGCGATGGCTACACCTTC.

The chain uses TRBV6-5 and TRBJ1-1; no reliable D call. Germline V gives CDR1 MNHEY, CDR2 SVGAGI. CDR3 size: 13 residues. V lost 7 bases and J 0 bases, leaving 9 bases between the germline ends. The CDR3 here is CASKKNMNTEAFF. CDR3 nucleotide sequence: TGTGCCAGCAAAAAAAACATGAACACTGAAGCTTTCTTT.

The CDR3 DNA follows: TGTGCCAGCAGCCCAGGGACTAGCGGGAGCTTTGAGCAGTTCTTC. Protein product: CASSPGTSGSFEQFF. J is TRBJ2-1 and V is TRBV7-9, with 14 positions matching TRBD2. The trim removed 5 bases at V and 9 bases at J, leaving 6 bases unmatched. CDR3 size: 15 residues. Germline lookup yields CDR1 SEHNR and CDR2 FQNEAQ (reference sequence). Full variable domain (outside the CDR3, taken from reference TRBV7-9 and TRBJ2-1): DTGVSQNPRHKITKRGQNVTFRCDPISEHNRLYWYRQTLGQGPEFLTYFQNEAQLEKSRLLSDRFSAERPKGSFSTLEIQRTEQGDSAMYLCASSPGTSGSFEQFFGPGTRLTVL.

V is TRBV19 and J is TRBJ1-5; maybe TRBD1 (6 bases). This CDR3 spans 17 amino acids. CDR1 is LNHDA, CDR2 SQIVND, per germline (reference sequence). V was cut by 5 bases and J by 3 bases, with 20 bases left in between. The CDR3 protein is CASSPRPTGLPNQPQHF. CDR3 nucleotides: TGTGCCAGTAGTCCCCGACCGACAGGTCTACCCAATCAGCCCCAGCATTTT.

For the CDR3, the DNA is TGTGCCAGCAGCTTGGTTTCAATAGCCAAAAACATTCAGTACTTC. Protein sequence: CASSLVSIAKNIQYF. This sequence joins TRBV5-8 and TRBJ2-4; D gene ambiguous. The CDR3 spans 15 residues. Germline values: CDR1 SGHTS, CDR2 YDEGEE. V was pared by 0 bases and J by 0 bases, with 7 bases between.

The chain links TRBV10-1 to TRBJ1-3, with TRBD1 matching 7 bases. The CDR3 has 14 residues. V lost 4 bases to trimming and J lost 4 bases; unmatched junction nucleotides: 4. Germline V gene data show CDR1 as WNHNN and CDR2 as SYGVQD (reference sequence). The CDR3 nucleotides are TGCGCCAGCAGTGGCCGACAGGGAGGAAACACCATATATTTT. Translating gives CASSGRQGGNTIYF.